This T cell receptor beta chain derives from a study of T cells in Graves' hyperthyroidism and ophthalmopathy. Amplification of TCR beta CDR3 regions was performed using RNA transcripts as template. HTBI primers were used for first-round RT-PCR of the TCR CDR3. TCRdb re-called the multiplex PCR reads through MiXCR, storing one row per CDR3 protein. The sample records a few hundred thousand distinct CDR3 sequences, about 15% being singletons. The length of the CDR3 is 16 residues. Germline V CDR1 and CDR2: MNHNS, SASEGT. V lost 6 bases to trimming and J lost 1 base; unmatched junction nucleotides: 7. The specimen was blood. The receptor was derived from a woman aged 25 to 39 with Graves' hyperthyroidism. This chain links TRBV6-1 with TRBJ2-1; 9 bases map to TRBD2. For the CDR3, the DNA is TGTGCCAGCAGAAATAGCGGGAGCGAGTCCTACAATGAGCAGTTCTTC. Protein product: CASRNSGSESYNEQFF.